The present TCR beta chain was sequenced within a study of cytomegalovirus exposure and HLA in healthy donors. Primers included in the PCR were 60 Vbeta and 13 Jbeta primers. Sequenced by immunoSEQ multiplex PCR; TCRdb stores in-frame clones only, minus some. The sample totals about 39,000 clones; its top ten clones hold over 3.5%. Germline V gene lookup returns CDR1 SGHDN and CDR2 FVKESK. The V and J ends lost 5 bases and 6 bases, in that order; junction bases with no gene match: 12. This CDR3 has 16 residues. V and J are TRBV14 and TRBJ2-7; the match to TRBD1 covers 11 bases. The sequenced sample consisted of PBMCs. This sequence was found in a male donor in good health and CMV-seronegative. The CDR3 reads CASSTRGQGADREQYF. The CDR3 region has the DNA TGTGCCAGCAGCACTAGAGGACAGGGGGCAGATCGCGAGCAGTACTTC.